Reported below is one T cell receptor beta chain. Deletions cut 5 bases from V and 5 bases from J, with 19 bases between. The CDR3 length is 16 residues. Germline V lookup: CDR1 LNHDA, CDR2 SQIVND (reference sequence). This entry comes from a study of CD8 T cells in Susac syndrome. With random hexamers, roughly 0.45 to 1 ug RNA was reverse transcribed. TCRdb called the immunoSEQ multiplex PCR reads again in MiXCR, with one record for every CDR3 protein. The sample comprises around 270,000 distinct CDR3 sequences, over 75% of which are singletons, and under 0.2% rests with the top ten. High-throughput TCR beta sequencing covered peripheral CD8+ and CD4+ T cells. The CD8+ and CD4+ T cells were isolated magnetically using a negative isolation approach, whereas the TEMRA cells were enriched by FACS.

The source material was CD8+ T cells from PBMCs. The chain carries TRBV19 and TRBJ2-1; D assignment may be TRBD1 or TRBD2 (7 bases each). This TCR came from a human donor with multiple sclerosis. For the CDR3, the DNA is TGTGCCAGTAGTCAACCGGGGAGGGGGCTGAACAATGAGCAGTTCTTC. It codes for CASSQPGRGLNNEQFF. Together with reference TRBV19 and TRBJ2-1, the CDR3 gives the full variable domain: DGGITQSPKYLFRKEGQNVTLSCEQNLNHDAMYWYRQDPGQGLRLIYYSQIVNDFQKGDIAEGYSVSREKKESFPLTVTSAQKNPTAFYLCASSQPGRGLNNEQFFGPGTRLTVL.